A selection of T cell receptor beta chains follows, all from one sample in a study of blood T cell repertoires in COVID-19. Sequencing used immunoSEQ multiplex PCR; TCRdb keeps in-frame clones, though not all of them. The profile covers 120,000 to 150,000 clones, with around nine tenths appearing a single time and around 1.5% taken by the ten largest. Specimen: peripheral blood. These receptors originate from a human donor in a cohort sampled during active COVID-19. CDR3s include the opening cysteine and the closing phenylalanine or tryptophan. D genes are given only for firm matches. Not every row has a clone size; where given, it reads once, few, many or a size class.

TRBV7-2,.,TRBD2,TRBJ2-1,CASSRNPSGGYNEQFF,TGTGCCAGCAGCCGGAACCCTAGCGGGGGTTACAATGAGCAGTTCTTC
TRBV6-6,few,.,TRBJ2-7,CASSYIGGPGYEQYF,TGTGCCAGCAGTTATATCGGGGGGCCAGGCTACGAGCAGTACTTC
TRBV5-1,.,TRBD1,TRBJ2-3,CASSVPRDRGQDTQYF,TGCGCCAGCAGCGTCCCACGGGACAGGGGGCAAGATACGCAGTATTTT
TRBV5-1,.,.,TRBJ2-2,CASRQSTGELFF,TGCGCCAGCAGACAAAGCACCGGGGAGCTGTTTTTT
TRBV5-4,.,.,TRBJ2-5,CASSSSSTSGQETQYF,TGTGCCAGCAGCTCGTCTTCTACCTCAGGTCAAGAGACCCAGTACTTC
TRBV28,.,.,TRBJ1-5,CASRFQGQSNQPQHF,TGTGCCAGCAGATTCCAAGGACAGAGCAATCAGCCCCAGCATTTT
TRBV30,.,.,TRBJ1-3,CAWTGHPGNTIYF,TGTGCCTGGACAGGGCACCCTGGAAACACCATATATTTT
TRBV4-1,.,TRBD1,TRBJ1-6,CASSQDPDRANSPLHF,TGCGCCAGCAGCCAAGATCCGGACAGGGCCAATTCACCCCTCCACTTT
TRBV5-1,.,.,TRBJ1-1,CASGAELNTEAFF,TGCGCCAGCGGGGCGGAACTGAACACTGAAGCTTTCTTT
TRBV29-1,few,.,TRBJ2-2,CSVAQTVNTGELFF,TGCAGCGTTGCACAGACGGTTAACACCGGGGAGCTGTTTTTT
TRBV19,.,.,TRBJ2-5,CASSIGGQETQYF,TGTGCCAGTAGTATCGGGGGCCAAGAGACCCAGTACTTC
TRBV9,.,.,TRBJ2-2,CASSAHPGLSTGELFF,TGTGCCAGCAGCGCCCACCCGGGACTCTCGACCGGGGAGCTGTTTTTT
TRBV14,.,.,TRBJ2-3,CASSQVGRGDTQYF,TGTGCCAGCAGCCAAGTAGGTAGGGGAGATACGCAGTATTTT
TRBV20-1,.,.,TRBJ1-1,CSARTSTKAFF,TGCAGTGCTAGGACATCTACAAAAGCTTTCTTT
TRBV5-6,.,TRBD1,TRBJ1-1,CASARGPMNTEAFF,TGTGCCAGCGCCAGGGGGCCAATGAACACTGAAGCTTTCTTT
TRBV6-2/TRBV6-3,.,.,TRBJ1-2,CASSWTETSYTF,TGTGCCAGCAGTTGGACGGAGACTAGCTACACCTTC
TRBV27,few,TRBD1,TRBJ1-5,CASSPGQYSNQPQHF,TGTGCCAGCAGTCCGGGACAGTATAGCAATCAGCCCCAGCATTTT
TRBV9,.,.,TRBJ1-3,CASSLGLPGNTIYF,TGTGCCAGCAGCCTTGGACTCCCTGGAAACACCATATATTTT
TRBV15,.,.,TRBJ1-2,CATSSNYGYTF,TGTGCCACTTCCAGTAACTATGGCTACACCTTC
TRBV4-3,.,.,TRBJ1-5,CASSRGWGNQPQHF,TGCGCCAGCAGCAGGGGTTGGGGCAATCAGCCCCAGCATTTT
TRBV7-3,.,.,TRBJ2-3,CASSPGHATDTQYF,TGTGCCAGCAGCCCGGGACACGCAACAGATACGCAGTATTTT
TRBV25-1,.,TRBD1,TRBJ1-2,CASSEFQTGANTF,TGTGCCAGCAGTGAATTCCAGACAGGGGCGAACACCTTC
TRBV6-2/TRBV6-3,.,.,TRBJ1-2,CASSYGGTPNYGYTF,TGTGCCAGCAGTTACGGGGGGACTCCTAACTATGGCTACACCTTC
TRBV6-5,.,TRBD1,TRBJ2-7,CASSRQGPYEQYF,TGTGCCAGCAGCCGACAGGGCCCCTACGAGCAGTACTTC
TRBV6-2/TRBV6-3,once,.,TRBJ2-7,CASSYGGRSSLYEQYF,TGTGCCAGCAGTTACGGTGGCAGGTCCTCACTCTACGAGCAGTACTTC
TRBV29-1,.,TRBD1,TRBJ1-1,CSVGQAAAEAFF,TGCAGCGTGGGACAGGCGGCAGCTGAAGCTTTCTTT
TRBV4-3,.,.,TRBJ2-2,CASSQEDEPGELFF,TGCGCCAGCAGCCAAGAAGATGAGCCCGGGGAGCTGTTTTTT
TRBV14,.,.,TRBJ1-2,CASSRTYAGDGYTF,TGTGCCAGCAGCCGGACCTATGCAGGGGATGGCTACACCTTC
TRBV12-3/TRBV12-4,.,.,TRBJ1-5,CASSSGWEQPQHF,TGTGCCAGCAGTTCTGGGTGGGAGCAGCCCCAGCATTTT
TRBV7-9,.,TRBD1,TRBJ1-4,CASSQNRGTEKLFF,TGTGCCAGCAGCCAGAACAGGGGGACTGAAAAACTGTTTTTT
TRBV29-1,.,.,TRBJ2-2,CSVEDRVPGELFF,TGCAGCGTTGAAGACAGGGTCCCCGGGGAGCTGTTTTTT
TRBV12-3/TRBV12-4,.,.,TRBJ2-5,CASSPGGFKTQYF,TGTGCCAGCAGTCCCGGGGGTTTTAAGACCCAGTACTTC
TRBV11-2,.,.,TRBJ2-7,CASSFPGGGKQYF,TGTGCCAGCAGCTTCCCGGGGGGCGGAAAGCAGTACTTC
TRBV2,.,TRBD2,TRBJ2-1,CASSEKRGAFGEQFF,TGTGCCAGCAGTGAAAAGCGGGGGGCATTCGGAGAGCAGTTCTTC
TRBV19,.,TRBD2,TRBJ2-3,CASSLLAGVQDTQYF,TGTGCCAGTAGCTTACTAGCGGGGGTGCAAGATACGCAGTATTTT
TRBV18,.,TRBD1,TRBJ1-1,CASSPLGQGSTEAFF,TGTGCCAGCTCACCCCTGGGACAGGGAAGCACTGAAGCTTTCTTT
TRBV11-1,.,.,TRBJ2-5,CASSLDRSGTQYF,TGTGCCAGCAGCTTAGACCGTAGCGGGACCCAGTACTTC
TRBV2,.,TRBD1,TRBJ1-2,CANRGQGYGYTF,TGTGCCAACAGGGGGCAGGGCTATGGCTACACCTTC
TRBV2,few,.,TRBJ1-1,CASSSDRLDTEAFF,TGTGCCAGCAGTTCCGACAGGTTGGACACTGAAGCTTTCTTT
TRBV7-6,.,.,TRBJ2-1,CASSLEALRGNEQFF,TGTGCCAGCAGCTTAGAGGCACTCCGGGGCAATGAGCAGTTCTTC
TRBV5-1,.,TRBD2,TRBJ2-2,CASRTGTSATGELFF,TGCGCCAGCAGGACCGGGACTAGCGCCACCGGGGAGCTGTTTTTT
TRBV5-1,.,TRBD2,TRBJ2-2,CASSLASGGEYTGELFF,TGCGCCAGCAGCTTGGCTAGCGGGGGGGAATACACCGGGGAGCTGTTTTTT
TRBV25-1,once,TRBD1,TRBJ1-6,CASSRTGGLTPLHF,TGTGCCAGCAGTCGGACAGGGGGTTTGACACCCCTCCACTTT
TRBV7-2,.,.,TRBJ2-2,CASSSDSALGTGELFF,TGTGCCAGCAGCTCGGACAGCGCCCTGGGCACCGGGGAGCTGTTTTTT
TRBV18,.,TRBD1,TRBJ2-5,CASSETGEPETQYF,TGTGCCAGCTCGGAGACAGGGGAACCAGAGACCCAGTACTTC
TRBV4-3,.,TRBD1,TRBJ1-2,CASSQGPGQGTEIYGYTF,TGCGCCAGCAGCCAGGGACCGGGACAGGGCACAGAGATCTATGGCTACACCTTC
TRBV7-8,.,.,TRBJ2-2,CASPEGRDRYTGELFF,TGTGCCAGCCCGGAGGGACGGGACAGATACACCGGGGAGCTGTTTTTT
TRBV7-9,.,TRBD2,TRBJ2-3,CASSVGLAGRSTDTQYF,TGTGCCAGCAGCGTGGGACTAGCGGGGCGTAGCACAGATACGCAGTATTTT
TRBV7-9,.,TRBD1,TRBJ1-1,CASSPGIGQAEAFF,TGTGCCAGCAGCCCCGGAATCGGACAGGCCGAAGCTTTCTTT
TRBV3-1/TRBV3-2,.,TRBD2,TRBJ2-3,CASSQRTSGGASDTQYF,TGTGCCAGCAGCCAGCGGACTAGCGGGGGGGCCTCAGATACGCAGTATTTT
TRBV11-2,.,.,TRBJ2-7,CASSFGGLGDEQYF,TGTGCCAGCAGCTTTGGGGGCCTGGGCGACGAGCAGTACTTC